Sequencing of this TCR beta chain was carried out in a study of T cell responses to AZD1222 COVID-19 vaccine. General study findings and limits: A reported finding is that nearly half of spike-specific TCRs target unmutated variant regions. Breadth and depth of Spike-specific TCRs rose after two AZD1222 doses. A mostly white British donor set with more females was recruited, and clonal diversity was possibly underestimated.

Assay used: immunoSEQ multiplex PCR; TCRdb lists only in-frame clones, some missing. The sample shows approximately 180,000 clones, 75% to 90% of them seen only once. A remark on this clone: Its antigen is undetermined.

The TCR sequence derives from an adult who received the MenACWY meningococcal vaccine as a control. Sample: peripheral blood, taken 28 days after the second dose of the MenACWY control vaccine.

CDR3 protein: CASSDPGRSVYGYTF. DNA of the CDR3: TGTGCCAGCAGCGATCCGGGACGATCTGTTTATGGCTACACCTTC. The V and J genes are TRBV9 and TRBJ1-2, with a weak D call TRBD1 (5 bases). V shed 3 bases and J shed 5 bases, with 17 bases lying between them. Germline loops: CDR1 SGDLS, CDR2 YYNGEE. The CDR3 runs 15 residues.